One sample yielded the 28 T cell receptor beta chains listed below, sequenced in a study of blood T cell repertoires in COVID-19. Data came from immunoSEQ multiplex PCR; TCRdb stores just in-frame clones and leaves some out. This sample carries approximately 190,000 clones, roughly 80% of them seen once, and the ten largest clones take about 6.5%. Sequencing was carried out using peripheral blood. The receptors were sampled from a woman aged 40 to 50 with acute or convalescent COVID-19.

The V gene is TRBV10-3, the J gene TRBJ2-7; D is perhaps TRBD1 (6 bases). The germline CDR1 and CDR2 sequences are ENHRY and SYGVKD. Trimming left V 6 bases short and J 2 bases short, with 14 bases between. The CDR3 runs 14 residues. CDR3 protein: CAIRLQGGTYEQYF. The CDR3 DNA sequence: TGTGCCATCAGGCTACAGGGTGGGACCTACGAGCAGTACTTC.

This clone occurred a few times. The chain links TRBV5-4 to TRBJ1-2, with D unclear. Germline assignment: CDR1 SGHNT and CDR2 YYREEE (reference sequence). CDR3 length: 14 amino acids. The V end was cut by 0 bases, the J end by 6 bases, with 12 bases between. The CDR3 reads CASSLEQEVNGYTF. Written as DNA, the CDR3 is TGTGCCAGCAGCTTGGAGCAGGAGGTCAATGGCTACACCTTC.

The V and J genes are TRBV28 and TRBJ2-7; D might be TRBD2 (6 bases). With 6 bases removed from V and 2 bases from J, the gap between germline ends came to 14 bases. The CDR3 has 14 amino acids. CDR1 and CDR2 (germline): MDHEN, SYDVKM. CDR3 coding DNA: TGTGCCAGCAGGGTCCGGGGGACGGCCTACGAGCAGTACTTC. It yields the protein CASRVRGTAYEQYF.

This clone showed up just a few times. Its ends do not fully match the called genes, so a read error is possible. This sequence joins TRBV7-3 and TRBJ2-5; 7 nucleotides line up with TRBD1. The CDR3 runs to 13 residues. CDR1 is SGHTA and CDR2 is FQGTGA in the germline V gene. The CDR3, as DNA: TGTGCCAGCAGCACAGGGGTTGAAGAAACCCAGTACTTC. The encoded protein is CASSTGVEETQYF.

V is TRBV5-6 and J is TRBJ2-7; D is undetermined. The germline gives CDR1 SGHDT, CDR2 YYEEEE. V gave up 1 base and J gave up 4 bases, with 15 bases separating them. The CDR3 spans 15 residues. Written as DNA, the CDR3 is TGTGCCAGCAGCTTGAAAAGCGCCTACTGGTACGAGCAGTACTTC. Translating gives CASSLKSAYWYEQYF. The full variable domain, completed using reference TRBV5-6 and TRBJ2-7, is DAGVTQSPTHLIKTRGQQVTLRCSPKSGHDTVSWYQQALGQGPQFIFQYYEEEERQRGNFPDRFSGHQFPNYSSELNVNALLLGDSALYLCASSLKSAYWYEQYFGPGTRLTVT.

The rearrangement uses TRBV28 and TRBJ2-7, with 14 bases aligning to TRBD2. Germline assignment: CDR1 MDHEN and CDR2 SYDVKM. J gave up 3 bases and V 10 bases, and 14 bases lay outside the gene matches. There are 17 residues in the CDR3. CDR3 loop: CATRLAGGPFGVYEQYF. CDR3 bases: TGTGCCACCCGACTAGCGGGAGGGCCATTCGGTGTCTACGAGCAGTACTTC. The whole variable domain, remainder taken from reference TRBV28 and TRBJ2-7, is DVKVTQSSRYLVKRTGEKVFLECVQDMDHENMFWYRQDPGLGLRLIYFSYDVKMKEKGDIPEGYSVSREKKERFSLILESASTNQTSMYLCATRLAGGPFGVYEQYFGPGTRLTVT.

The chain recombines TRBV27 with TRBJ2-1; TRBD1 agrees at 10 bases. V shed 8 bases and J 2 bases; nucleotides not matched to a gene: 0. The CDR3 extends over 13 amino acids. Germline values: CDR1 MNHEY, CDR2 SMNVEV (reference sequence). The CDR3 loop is CASGQGAYNEQFF. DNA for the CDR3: TGTGCCAGCGGACAGGGGGCCTACAATGAGCAGTTCTTC.

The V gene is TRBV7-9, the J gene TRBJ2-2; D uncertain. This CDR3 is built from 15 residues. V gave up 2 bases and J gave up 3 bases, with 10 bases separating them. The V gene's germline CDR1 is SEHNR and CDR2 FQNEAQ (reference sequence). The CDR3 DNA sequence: TGTGCCAGCAGCTTATATCCGGGTTACACCGGGGAGCTGTTTTTT. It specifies CASSLYPGYTGELFF.

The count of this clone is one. The CDR3 here is CAWSTRQGAGNTIYF. CDR3 DNA: TGTGCCTGGAGTACTCGTCAGGGTGCCGGAAACACCATATATTTT. The genes are TRBV30 and TRBJ1-3; possible D gene TRBD1, 5 bases. The germline CDR1 and CDR2 sequences are GTSNPN and SVGIG (reference sequence). V was trimmed by 2 bases and J by 4 bases, leaving 15 bases between them. The CDR3 totals 15 residues.

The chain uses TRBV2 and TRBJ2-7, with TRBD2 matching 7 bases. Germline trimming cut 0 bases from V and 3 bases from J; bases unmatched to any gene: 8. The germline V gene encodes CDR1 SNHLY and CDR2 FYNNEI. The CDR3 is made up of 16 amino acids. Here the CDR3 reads CASSEAWGGLSYEQYF. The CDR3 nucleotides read TGTGCCAGCAGTGAAGCTTGGGGGGGGTTGAGCTACGAGCAGTACTTC.

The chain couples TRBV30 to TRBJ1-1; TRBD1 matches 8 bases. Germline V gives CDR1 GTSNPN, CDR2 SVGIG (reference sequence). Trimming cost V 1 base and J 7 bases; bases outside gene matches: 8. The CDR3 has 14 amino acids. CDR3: CAWSERTGRDEAFF. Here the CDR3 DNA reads TGTGCCTGGAGTGAGAGGACAGGGCGTGATGAAGCTTTCTTT.

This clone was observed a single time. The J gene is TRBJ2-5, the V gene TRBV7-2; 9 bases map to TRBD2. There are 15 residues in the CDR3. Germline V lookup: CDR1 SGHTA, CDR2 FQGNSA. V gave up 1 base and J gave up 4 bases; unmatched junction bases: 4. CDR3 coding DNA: TGTGCCAGCAGCTTAGTAGCGGGAGTAGGAGAGACCCAGTACTTC. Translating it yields CASSLVAGVGETQYF.

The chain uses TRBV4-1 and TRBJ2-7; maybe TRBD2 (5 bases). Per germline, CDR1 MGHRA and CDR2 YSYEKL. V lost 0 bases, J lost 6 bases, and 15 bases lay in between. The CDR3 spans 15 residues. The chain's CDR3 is CASSQERATTLEQYF. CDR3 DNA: TGCGCCAGCAGCCAAGAGCGGGCGACTACCCTCGAGCAGTACTTC.

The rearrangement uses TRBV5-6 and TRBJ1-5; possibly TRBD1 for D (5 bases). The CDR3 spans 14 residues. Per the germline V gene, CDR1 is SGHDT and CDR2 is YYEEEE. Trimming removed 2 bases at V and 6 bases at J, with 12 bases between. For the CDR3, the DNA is TGTGCCAGCAGCTTAATGTTCGGGGGTCAGCCCCAGCATTTT. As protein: CASSLMFGGQPQHF. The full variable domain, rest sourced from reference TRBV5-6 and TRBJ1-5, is DAGVTQSPTHLIKTRGQQVTLRCSPKSGHDTVSWYQQALGQGPQFIFQYYEEEERQRGNFPDRFSGHQFPNYSSELNVNALLLGDSALYLCASSLMFGGQPQHFGDGTRLSIL.

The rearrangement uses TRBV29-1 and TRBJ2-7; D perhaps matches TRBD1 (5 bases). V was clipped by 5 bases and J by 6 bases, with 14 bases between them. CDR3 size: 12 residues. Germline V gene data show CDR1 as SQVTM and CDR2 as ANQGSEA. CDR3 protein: CSVSDSPFEQYF. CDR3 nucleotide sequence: TGCAGCGTTTCCGACAGCCCATTCGAGCAGTACTTC.

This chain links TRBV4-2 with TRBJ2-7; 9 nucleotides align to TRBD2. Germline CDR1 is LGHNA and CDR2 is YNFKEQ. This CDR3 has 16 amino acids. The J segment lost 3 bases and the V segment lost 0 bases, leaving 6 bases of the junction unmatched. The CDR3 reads CASSQDPREGRYEQYF. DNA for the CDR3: TGTGCCAGCAGCCAAGATCCGCGGGAGGGTCGCTACGAGCAGTACTTC.

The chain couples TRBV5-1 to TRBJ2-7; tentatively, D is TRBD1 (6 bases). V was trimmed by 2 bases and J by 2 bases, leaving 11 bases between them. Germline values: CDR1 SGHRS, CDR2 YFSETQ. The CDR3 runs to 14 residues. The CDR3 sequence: CASSFVQGAYEQYF. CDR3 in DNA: TGCGCCAGCAGCTTTGTACAGGGCGCCTACGAGCAGTACTTC.

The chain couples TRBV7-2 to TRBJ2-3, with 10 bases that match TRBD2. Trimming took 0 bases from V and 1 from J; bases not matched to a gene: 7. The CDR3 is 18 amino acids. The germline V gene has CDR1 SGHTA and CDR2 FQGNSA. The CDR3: CASSLAPLAGVGTDTQYF. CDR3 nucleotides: TGTGCCAGCAGCTTAGCGCCGCTAGCGGGAGTGGGCACAGATACGCAGTATTTT.

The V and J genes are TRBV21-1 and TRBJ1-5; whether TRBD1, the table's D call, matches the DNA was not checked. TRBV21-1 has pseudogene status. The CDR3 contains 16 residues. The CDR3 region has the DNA TGTGCCAGCAGCAAAATCTTCAGGGGGCGGGGTGGGCCCCAGCATTTT. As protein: CASSKIFRGRGGPQHF.

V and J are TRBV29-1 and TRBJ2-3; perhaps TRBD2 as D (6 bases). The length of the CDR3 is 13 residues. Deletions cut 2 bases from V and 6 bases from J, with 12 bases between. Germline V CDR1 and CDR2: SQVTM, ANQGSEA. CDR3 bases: TGCAGCGTTGAATGGACTACCGGGGATACGCAGTATTTT. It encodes CSVEWTTGDTQYF.

In DNA, the CDR3 is TGTGCCAGCAGCCGGGGACAGGAGGGCCTAAGCACAGATACGCAGTATTTT. It specifies CASSRGQEGLSTDTQYF. V usage is TRBV5-6 and J usage is TRBJ2-3; 8 bases align to TRBD1. Germline CDR1 is SGHDT and CDR2 is YYEEEE. V was clipped by 4 bases and J by 0 bases; unmatched bases: 10. This CDR3 has 17 residues.

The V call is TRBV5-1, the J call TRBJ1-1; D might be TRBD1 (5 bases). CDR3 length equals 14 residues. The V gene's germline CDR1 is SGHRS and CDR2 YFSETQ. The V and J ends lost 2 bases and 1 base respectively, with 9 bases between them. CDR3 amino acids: CASSFGDRNTEAFF. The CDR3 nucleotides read TGCGCCAGCAGCTTCGGAGACAGGAACACTGAAGCTTTCTTT. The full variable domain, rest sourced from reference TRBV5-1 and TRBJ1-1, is KAGVTQTPRYLIKTRGQQVTLSCSPISGHRSVSWYQQTPGQGLQFLFEYFSETQRNKGNFPGRFSGRQFSNSRSEMNVSTLELGDSALYLCASSFGDRNTEAFFGQGTRLTVV.

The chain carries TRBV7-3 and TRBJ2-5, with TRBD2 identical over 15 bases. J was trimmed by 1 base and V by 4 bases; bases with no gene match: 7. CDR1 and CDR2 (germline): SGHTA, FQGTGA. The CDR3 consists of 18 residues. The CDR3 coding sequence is TGTGCCAGCAGCTCGGGACTAGCGGGGGGACAAAGCCAAGAGACCCAGTACTTC. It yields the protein CASSSGLAGGQSQETQYF. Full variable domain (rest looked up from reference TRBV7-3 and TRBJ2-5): GAGVSQTPSNKVTEKGKYVELRCDPISGHTALYWYRQSLGQGPEFLIYFQGTGAADDSGLPNDRFFAVRPEGSVSTLKIQRTERGDSAVYLCASSSGLAGGQSQETQYFGPGTRLLVL.

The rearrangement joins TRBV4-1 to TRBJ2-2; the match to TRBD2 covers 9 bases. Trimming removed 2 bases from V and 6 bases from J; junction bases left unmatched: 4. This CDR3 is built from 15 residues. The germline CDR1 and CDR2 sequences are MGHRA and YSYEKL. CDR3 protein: CASSQSGLAPGELFF. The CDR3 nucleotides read TGCGCCAGCAGCCAATCCGGACTAGCGCCCGGGGAGCTGTTTTTT.

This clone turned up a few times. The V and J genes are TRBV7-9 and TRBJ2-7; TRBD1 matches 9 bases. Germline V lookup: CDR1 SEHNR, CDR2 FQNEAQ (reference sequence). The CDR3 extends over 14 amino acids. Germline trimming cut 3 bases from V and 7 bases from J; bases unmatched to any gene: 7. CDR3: CASSFYRTGEEQYF. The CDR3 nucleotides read TGTGCCAGCAGCTTTTATAGGACAGGGGAAGAGCAGTACTTC.

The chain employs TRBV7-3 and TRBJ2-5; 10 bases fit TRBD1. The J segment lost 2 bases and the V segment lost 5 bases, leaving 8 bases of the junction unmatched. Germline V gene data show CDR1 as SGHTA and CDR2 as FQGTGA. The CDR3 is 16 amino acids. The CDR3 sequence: CASSPGTGVLQETQYF. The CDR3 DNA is TGTGCCAGCAGCCCAGGGACAGGGGTTTTGCAAGAGACCCAGTACTTC.

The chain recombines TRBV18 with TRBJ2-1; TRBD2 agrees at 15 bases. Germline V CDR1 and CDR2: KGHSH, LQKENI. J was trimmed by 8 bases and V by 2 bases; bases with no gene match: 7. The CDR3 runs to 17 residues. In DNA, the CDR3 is TGTGCCAGCTCACCAGGGTCCGGGACTAGCGGGAGGCATGAGCAGTTCTTC. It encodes CASSPGSGTSGRHEQFF.

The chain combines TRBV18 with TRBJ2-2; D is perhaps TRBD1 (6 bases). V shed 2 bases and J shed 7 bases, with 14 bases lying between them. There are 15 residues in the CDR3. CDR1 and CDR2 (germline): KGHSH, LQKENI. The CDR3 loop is CASSPNPGDGGELFF. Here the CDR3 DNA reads TGTGCCAGCTCACCAAATCCAGGGGATGGCGGGGAGCTGTTTTTT.